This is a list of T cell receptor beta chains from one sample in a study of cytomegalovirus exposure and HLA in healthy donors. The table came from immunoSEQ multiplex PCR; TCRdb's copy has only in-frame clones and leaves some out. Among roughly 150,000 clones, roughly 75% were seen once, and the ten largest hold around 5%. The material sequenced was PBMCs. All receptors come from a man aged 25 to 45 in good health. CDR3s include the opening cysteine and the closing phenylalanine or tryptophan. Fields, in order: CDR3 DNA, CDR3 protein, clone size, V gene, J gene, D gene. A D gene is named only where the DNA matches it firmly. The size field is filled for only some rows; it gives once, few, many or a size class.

CDR3 DNA: TGCGCCAGCAGCTTACAGGGGGGGGATTCACCCCTCCACTTT; CDR3 protein: CASSLQGGDSPLHF; clone size: -; V gene: TRBV5-1; J gene: TRBJ1-6; D gene: TRBD1
CDR3 DNA: TGTGCCAGCAACTACAGGGGAGGCCAGGAGACCCAGTACTTC; CDR3 protein: CASNYRGGQETQYF; clone size: few; V gene: TRBV6-5; J gene: TRBJ2-5; D gene: -
CDR3 DNA: TGTGCCAGCAGTTTGGCCGGGGAAGATACGCAGTATTTT; CDR3 protein: CASSLAGEDTQYF; clone size: -; V gene: TRBV27; J gene: TRBJ2-3; D gene: -
CDR3 DNA: TGTGCCAGCAACGTCTTCGAGAAACTGTTTTTT; CDR3 protein: CASNVFEKLFF; clone size: -; V gene: TRBV6-1; J gene: TRBJ1-4; D gene: -
CDR3 DNA: TGTGCCAGCAGCGAAGGGGAGTTGGGTACGCAGTATTTT; CDR3 protein: CASSEGELGTQYF; clone size: -; V gene: TRBV6-1; J gene: TRBJ2-3; D gene: -
CDR3 DNA: TGTGCCAGCAGCTCCTCCGGGACAGGGGACACTGAAGCTTTCTTT; CDR3 protein: CASSSSGTGDTEAFF; clone size: -; V gene: TRBV7-2; J gene: TRBJ1-1; D gene: TRBD1
CDR3 DNA: TGCGCCAGCAGCCAAGACTTGGGAGCGGGAGGGCCTGGCAATGAGCAGTTCTTC; CDR3 protein: CASSQDLGAGGPGNEQFF; clone size: -; V gene: TRBV4-3; J gene: TRBJ2-1; D gene: TRBD2
CDR3 DNA: TGTGCCAGCAGCTTAGATGGGACAGCTACCTACGAGCAGTACTTC; CDR3 protein: CASSLDGTATYEQYF; clone size: -; V gene: TRBV7-3; J gene: TRBJ2-7; D gene: TRBD1
CDR3 DNA: TGTGCCAGCAGGAAACTAGCGTGTATCTCCTACAATGAGCAGTTCTTC; CDR3 protein: CASRKLACISYNEQFF; clone size: -; V gene: TRBV6-4; J gene: TRBJ2-1; D gene: TRBD2
CDR3 DNA: TGTGCCAGCAGCCGGGGGGTAGGGAACCAGCCCCAGCATTTT; CDR3 protein: CASSRGVGNQPQHF; clone size: few; V gene: TRBV5-4; J gene: TRBJ1-5; D gene: -
CDR3 DNA: TGTGCCAGCTCACCACTTTTTGTGACTAGCGGTTACAATGAGCAGTTCTTC; CDR3 protein: CASSPLFVTSGYNEQFF; clone size: -; V gene: TRBV18; J gene: TRBJ2-1; D gene: TRBD2
CDR3 DNA: TGTGCCAGCAGCTACCAGGTCGACATCGGCTATGGCTACACCTTC; CDR3 protein: CASSYQVDIGYGYTF; clone size: few; V gene: TRBV7-9; J gene: TRBJ1-2; D gene: -
CDR3 DNA: TGTGCCAGCAGCAAGGACAGCGGGCAGTACTTC; CDR3 protein: CASSKDSGQYF; clone size: -; V gene: TRBV7-9; J gene: TRBJ2-7; D gene: -
CDR3 DNA: TGTGCAAGGGGGGGGGACATTCAGTACTTC; CDR3 protein: CARGGDIQYF; clone size: few; V gene: TRBV19; J gene: TRBJ2-4; D gene: -
CDR3 DNA: TGCAGCGTTGGAGAGTTAACAGATACGCAGTATTTT; CDR3 protein: CSVGELTDTQYF; clone size: -; V gene: TRBV29-1; J gene: TRBJ2-3; D gene: -
CDR3 DNA: TGCGCCAGCAGCCAGGCCCTTCGTTTGGACACTGAAGCTTTCTTT; CDR3 protein: CASSQALRLDTEAFF; clone size: -; V gene: TRBV4-1; J gene: TRBJ1-1; D gene: -
CDR3 DNA: TGCAGTGCCGTTTTTTCAGATACGCAGTATTTT; CDR3 protein: CSAVFSDTQYF; clone size: -; V gene: TRBV20-1; J gene: TRBJ2-3; D gene: -
CDR3 DNA: TGCGCCAGTAAACCGGGACTAGCGCCAACGAGCTCCTACAATGAGCAGTTCTTC; CDR3 protein: CASKPGLAPTSSYNEQFF; clone size: -; V gene: TRBV4-1; J gene: TRBJ2-1; D gene: TRBD2
CDR3 DNA: TGTGCCAGCATCACATGGTCCACAGATACGCAGTATTTT; CDR3 protein: CASITWSTDTQYF; clone size: -; V gene: TRBV2; J gene: TRBJ2-3; D gene: -
CDR3 DNA: TGTGCCAGCAGCCCCATACCCGGACTAGCGGTTAACAATGAGCAGTTCTTC; CDR3 protein: CASSPIPGLAVNNEQFF; clone size: -; V gene: TRBV5-5; J gene: TRBJ2-1; D gene: TRBD2
CDR3 DNA: TGTGCCAGCAGTACCCTGACTGACTCTGGAAACACCATATATTTT; CDR3 protein: CASSTLTDSGNTIYF; clone size: -; V gene: TRBV7-6; J gene: TRBJ1-3; D gene: -
CDR3 DNA: TGCGCCAGCAGCTTGGTAGCGGACAATGAGCAGTTCTTC; CDR3 protein: CASSLVADNEQFF; clone size: once; V gene: TRBV5-1; J gene: TRBJ2-1; D gene: -
CDR3 DNA: TGTGCCAGCAGCTCAACTAGCGGGAGGGCCGGGGAGCAGTACTTC; CDR3 protein: CASSSTSGRAGEQYF; clone size: -; V gene: TRBV7-2; J gene: TRBJ2-5; D gene: TRBD2
CDR3 DNA: TGCGCCAGCAGAGGGGGGGGTGCAACTAATGAAAAACTGTTTTTT; CDR3 protein: CASRGGGATNEKLFF; clone size: once; V gene: TRBV10-2; J gene: TRBJ1-4; D gene: -
CDR3 DNA: TGTGCCATCAGTGAGCCACCCATTAGCGGGGCCAATGAGCAGTTCTTC; CDR3 protein: CAISEPPISGANEQFF; clone size: few; V gene: TRBV10-3; J gene: TRBJ2-1; D gene: TRBD2
CDR3 DNA: TGCGCCAGCAGCCCTACGGCTAGCGACTACAATGAGCAGTTCTTC; CDR3 protein: CASSPTASDYNEQFF; clone size: -; V gene: TRBV5-1; J gene: TRBJ2-1; D gene: -
CDR3 DNA: TGTGCCTGGAGTCGTGGGACAGGGTGGTACGAGCAGTACTTC; CDR3 protein: CAWSRGTGWYEQYF; clone size: -; V gene: TRBV30; J gene: TRBJ2-7; D gene: TRBD1
CDR3 DNA: TGTGCCAGCAGTGGGCGGAACCAAGAGACCCAGTACTTC; CDR3 protein: CASSGRNQETQYF; clone size: few; V gene: TRBV2; J gene: TRBJ2-5; D gene: -
CDR3 DNA: TGTGCCAGCAGTGACTATAGGACGAATGGCTACACCTTC; CDR3 protein: CASSDYRTNGYTF; clone size: -; V gene: TRBV27; J gene: TRBJ1-2; D gene: -
CDR3 DNA: TGTGCCAGTAGTCCCCGGACTAGCACCTACGAGCAGTACTTC; CDR3 protein: CASSPRTSTYEQYF; clone size: -; V gene: TRBV19; J gene: TRBJ2-7; D gene: TRBD2
CDR3 DNA: TGTGCCAGCAGCTTAGGGAGAGGGCCGGAGACCCAGTACTTC; CDR3 protein: CASSLGRGPETQYF; clone size: -; V gene: TRBV11-3; J gene: TRBJ2-5; D gene: -
CDR3 DNA: TGCGCCAGCAGCCAAGGGACAGGGAACAATGAGCAGTTCTTC; CDR3 protein: CASSQGTGNNEQFF; clone size: -; V gene: TRBV4-1; J gene: TRBJ2-1; D gene: TRBD1
CDR3 DNA: TGTGCCAGCAGTTTGGGGGCGGGGGGCACTGAAGCTTTCTTT; CDR3 protein: CASSLGAGGTEAFF; clone size: -; V gene: TRBV28; J gene: TRBJ1-1; D gene: -